This T cell receptor beta chain came from a study of blood T cell repertoires in COVID-19. Across the study: Both acute and convalescent COVID-19 samples were obtained from the United States, Italy and Spain.

The V and J ends lost 3 bases and 6 bases respectively, with 6 bases between them. The CDR3 runs to 12 residues. The germline CDR1 and CDR2 sequences are LGHNT and FRNRAP. Repertoires were generated with immunoSEQ multiplex PCR, while TCRdb's copy carries only in-frame clones and drops some. The data contain roughly 270,000 clones, 70% to 90% of them singletons. V is TRBV12-5 and J is TRBJ1-5, with D perhaps matching TRBD1 (6 bases). The sequenced sample consisted of peripheral blood. This clonotype was sampled from a man aged 50 to 59 with active or convalescent COVID-19. CDR3 bases: TGTGCTAGTGGTTTAGGGGGTCAGCCCCAGCATTTT. Protein: CASGLGGQPQHF.